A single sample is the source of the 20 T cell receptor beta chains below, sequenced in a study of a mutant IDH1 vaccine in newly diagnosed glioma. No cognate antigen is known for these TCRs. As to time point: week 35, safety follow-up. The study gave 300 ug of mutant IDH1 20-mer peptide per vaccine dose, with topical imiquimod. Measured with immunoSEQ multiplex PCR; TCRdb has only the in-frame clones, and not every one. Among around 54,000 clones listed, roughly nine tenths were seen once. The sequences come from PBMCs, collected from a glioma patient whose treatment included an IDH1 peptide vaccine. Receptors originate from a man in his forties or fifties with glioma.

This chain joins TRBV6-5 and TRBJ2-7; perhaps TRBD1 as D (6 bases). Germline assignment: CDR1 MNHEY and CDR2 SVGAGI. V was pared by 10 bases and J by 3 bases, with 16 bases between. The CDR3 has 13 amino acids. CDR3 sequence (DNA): TGTGCCATCATCCCGAAAGGGGGCTACGAGCAGTACTTC. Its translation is CAIIPKGGYEQYF.

CDR3 coding DNA: TGTGCCAGCAGTCTACAGGGATTTGTGGACACTGAAGCTTTCTTT. It yields the protein CASSLQGFVDTEAFF. V is TRBV27 and J is TRBJ1-1; TRBD1 might be the D (6 bases). The germline V gene has CDR1 MNHEY and CDR2 SMNVEV (reference sequence). V was trimmed by 5 bases and J by 3 bases, leaving 16 bases between them. CDR3 length: 15 residues.

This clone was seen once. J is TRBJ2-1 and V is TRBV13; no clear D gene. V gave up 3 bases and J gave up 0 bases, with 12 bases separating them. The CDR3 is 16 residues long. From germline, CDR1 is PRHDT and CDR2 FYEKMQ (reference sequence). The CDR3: CASSLFGVNSYNEQFF. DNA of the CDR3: TGTGCCAGCAGCTTGTTTGGAGTGAACTCCTACAATGAGCAGTTCTTC.

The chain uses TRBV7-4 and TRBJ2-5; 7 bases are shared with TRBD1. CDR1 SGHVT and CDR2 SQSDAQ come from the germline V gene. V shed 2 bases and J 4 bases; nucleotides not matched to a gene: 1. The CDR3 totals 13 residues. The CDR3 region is CASSLTGVETQYF. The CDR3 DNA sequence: TGTGCCAGCAGCTTAACAGGGGTAGAGACCCAGTACTTC.

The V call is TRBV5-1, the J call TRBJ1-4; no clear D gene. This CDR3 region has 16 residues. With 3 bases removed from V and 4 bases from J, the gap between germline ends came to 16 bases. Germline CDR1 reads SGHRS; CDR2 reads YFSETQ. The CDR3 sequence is CASSWGERRGNEKLFF. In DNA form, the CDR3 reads TGCGCCAGCAGCTGGGGTGAGCGTCGAGGTAATGAAAAACTGTTTTTT.

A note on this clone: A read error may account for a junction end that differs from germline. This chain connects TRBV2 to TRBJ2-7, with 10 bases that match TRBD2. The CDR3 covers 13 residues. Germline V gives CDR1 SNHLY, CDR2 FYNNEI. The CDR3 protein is CASSERLAGVFPF. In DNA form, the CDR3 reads TGTGCCAGCAGTGAAAGGCTAGCGGGAGTCTTCCCGTTC.

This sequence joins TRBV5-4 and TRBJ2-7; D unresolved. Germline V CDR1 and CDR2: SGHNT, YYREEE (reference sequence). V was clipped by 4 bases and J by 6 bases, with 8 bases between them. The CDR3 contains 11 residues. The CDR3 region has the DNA TGTGCCAGCAGCCTAGGGCCCGAGCAGTACTTC. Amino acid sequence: CASSLGPEQYF.

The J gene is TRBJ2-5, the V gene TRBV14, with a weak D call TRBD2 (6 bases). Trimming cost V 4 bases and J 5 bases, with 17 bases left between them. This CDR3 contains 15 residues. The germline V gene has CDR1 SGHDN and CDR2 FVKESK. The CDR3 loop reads CASSRSLGGGETQYF. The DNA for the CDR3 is TGTGCCAGCAGCCGCTCACTAGGAGGAGGGGAGACCCAGTACTTC.

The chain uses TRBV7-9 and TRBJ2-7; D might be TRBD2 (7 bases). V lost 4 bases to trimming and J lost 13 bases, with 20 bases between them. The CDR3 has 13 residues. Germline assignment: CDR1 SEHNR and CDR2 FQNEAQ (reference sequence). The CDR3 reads CASSSAVGGAPYF. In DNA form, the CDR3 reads TGTGCCAGCAGCTCGGCCGTTGGGGGGGCTCCTTACTTC. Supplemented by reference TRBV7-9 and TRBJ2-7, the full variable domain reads DTGVSQNPRHKITKRGQNVTFRCDPISEHNRLYWYRQTLGQGPEFLTYFQNEAQLEKSRLLSDRFSAERPKGSFSTLEIQRTEQGDSAMYLCASSSAVGGAPYFGPGTRLTVT.

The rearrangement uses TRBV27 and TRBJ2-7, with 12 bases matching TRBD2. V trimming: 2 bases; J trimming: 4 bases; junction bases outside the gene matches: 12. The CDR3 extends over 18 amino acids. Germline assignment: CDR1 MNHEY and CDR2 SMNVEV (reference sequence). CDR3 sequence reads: CASSLRTSGESAPYEQYF. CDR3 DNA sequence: TGTGCCAGCAGTTTAAGGACTAGCGGGGAATCTGCTCCGTACGAGCAGTACTTC.

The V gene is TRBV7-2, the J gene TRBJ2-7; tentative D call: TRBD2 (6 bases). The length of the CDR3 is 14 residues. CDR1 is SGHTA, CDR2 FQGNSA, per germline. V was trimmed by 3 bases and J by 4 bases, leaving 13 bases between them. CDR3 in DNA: TGTGCCAGCAGCTTCTCGGGGGACTTATACGAGCAGTACTTC. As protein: CASSFSGDLYEQYF.

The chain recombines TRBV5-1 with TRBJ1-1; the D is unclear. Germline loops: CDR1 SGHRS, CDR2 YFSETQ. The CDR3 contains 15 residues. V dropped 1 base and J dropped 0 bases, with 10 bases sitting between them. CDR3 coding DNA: TGCGCCAGCAGCTTGTATTTTGCCATGAACACTGAAGCTTTCTTT. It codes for CASSLYFAMNTEAFF.

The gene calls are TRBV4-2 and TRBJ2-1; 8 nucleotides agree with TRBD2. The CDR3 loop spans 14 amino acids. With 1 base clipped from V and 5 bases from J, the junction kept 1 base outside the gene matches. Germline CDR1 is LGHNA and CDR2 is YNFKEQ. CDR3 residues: CASSQGGRNNEQFF. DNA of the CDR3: TGTGCCAGCAGCCAAGGCGGGAGGAACAATGAGCAGTTCTTC.

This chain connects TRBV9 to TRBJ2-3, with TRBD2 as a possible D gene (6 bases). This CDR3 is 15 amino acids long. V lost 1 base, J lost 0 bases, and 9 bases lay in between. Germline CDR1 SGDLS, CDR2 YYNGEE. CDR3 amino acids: CASSVSAGSTDTQYF. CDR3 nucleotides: TGTGCCAGCAGCGTATCGGCGGGAAGCACAGATACGCAGTATTTT. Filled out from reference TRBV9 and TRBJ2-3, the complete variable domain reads DSGVTQTPKHLITATGQRVTLRCSPRSGDLSVYWYQQSLDQGLQFLIQYYNGEERAKGNILERFSAQQFPDLHSELNLSSLELGDSALYFCASSVSAGSTDTQYFGPGTRLTVL.

The CDR3 sequence: CASSQVIDGSSYEQYF. CDR3 sequence (DNA): TGCGCCAGCAGCCAAGTTATTGACGGTAGCTCCTACGAGCAGTACTTC. The J gene is TRBJ2-7, the V gene TRBV4-1; no clear D gene. Germline V gene lookup returns CDR1 MGHRA and CDR2 YSYEKL. V shed 1 base and J shed 0 bases, with 13 bases lying between them. CDR3 size: 16 residues.

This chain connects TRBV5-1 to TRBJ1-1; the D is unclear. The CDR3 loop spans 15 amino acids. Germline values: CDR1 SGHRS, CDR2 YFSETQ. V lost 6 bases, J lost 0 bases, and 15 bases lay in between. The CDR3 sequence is CASTLQTPMNTEAFF. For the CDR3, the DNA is TGCGCCAGCACTCTTCAGACACCGATGAACACTGAAGCTTTCTTT.

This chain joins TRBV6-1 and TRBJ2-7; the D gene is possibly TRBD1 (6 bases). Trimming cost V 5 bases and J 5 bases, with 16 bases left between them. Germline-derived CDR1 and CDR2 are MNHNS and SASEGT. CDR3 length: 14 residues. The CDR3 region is CASSIGRGINEQYF. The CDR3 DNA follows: TGTGCCAGCAGTATCGGCAGGGGCATCAACGAGCAGTACTTC.

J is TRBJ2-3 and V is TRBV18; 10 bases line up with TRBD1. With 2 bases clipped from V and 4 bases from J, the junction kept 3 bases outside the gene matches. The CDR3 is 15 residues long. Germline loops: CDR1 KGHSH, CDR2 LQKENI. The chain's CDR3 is CASSPGTGAADTQYF. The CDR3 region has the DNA TGTGCCAGCTCACCAGGGACAGGGGCAGCAGATACGCAGTATTTT.

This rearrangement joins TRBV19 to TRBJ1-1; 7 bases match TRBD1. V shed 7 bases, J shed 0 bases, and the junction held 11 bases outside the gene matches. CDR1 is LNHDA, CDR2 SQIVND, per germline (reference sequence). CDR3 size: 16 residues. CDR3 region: CASIRAGGEMNTEAFF. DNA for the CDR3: TGTGCCAGTATCCGGGCAGGGGGTGAAATGAACACTGAAGCTTTCTTT.

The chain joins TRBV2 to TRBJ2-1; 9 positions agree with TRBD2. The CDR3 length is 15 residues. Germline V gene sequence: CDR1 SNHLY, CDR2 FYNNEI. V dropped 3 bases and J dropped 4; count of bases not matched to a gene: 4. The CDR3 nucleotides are TGTGCCAGCAGTGAGATACTAGCGGGTTACAATGAGCAGTTCTTC. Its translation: CASSEILAGYNEQFF.